The rows below give T cell receptor beta chains drawn from one sample of a study of cytomegalovirus exposure and HLA in healthy donors. Generated by immunoSEQ multiplex PCR, the TCRdb table keeps only in-frame clones and is missing some. The table includes about 210,000 clones, approximately 82% detected once. The sequenced sample consisted of PBMCs. The receptor set was obtained from a woman aged 45-60 years in good health and CMV-seropositive. Each CDR3 is given with its conserved first and last residue. The D gene is left open where the match is weak. Rows may omit the clone size; those that give it use once, few, many or a size class.

D: TRBD1
J: TRBJ2-1
V: TRBV10-3
size: -
CDR3: CAILRDSNNEQFF
DNA: TGTGCCATCCTCCGGGACAGCAACAATGAGCAGTTCTTC

D: -
J: TRBJ2-5
V: TRBV6-1
size: -
CDR3: CASTPGSTQYF
DNA: TGTGCCAGCACCCCGGGGTCCACCCAGTACTTC

D: -
J: TRBJ1-6
V: TRBV7-9
size: -
CDR3: CASSLPFSPLHF
DNA: TGTGCCAGCAGCTTACCCTTCTCGCCCCTCCACTTT

D: -
J: TRBJ1-3
V: TRBV6-5
size: -
CDR3: CASSGYRRNTIYF
DNA: TGTGCCAGCAGTGGGTACAGGAGAAACACCATATATTTT

D: TRBD2
J: TRBJ2-7
V: TRBV4-2
size: -
CDR3: CASSQDPSGGYEQYF
DNA: TGTGCCAGCAGCCAAGATCCTAGCGGGGGCTACGAGCAGTACTTC

D: -
J: TRBJ1-6
V: TRBV18
size: -
CDR3: CASSPLAGDSPLHF
DNA: TGTGCCAGCTCACCACTTGCAGGGGATTCGCCCCTCCACTTT

D: TRBD1
J: TRBJ1-1
V: TRBV18
size: -
CDR3: CASSPPRTGGIGTEAFF
DNA: TGTGCCAGCTCACCACCCCGGACAGGGGGTATTGGCACTGAAGCTTTCTTT

D: -
J: TRBJ1-2
V: TRBV28
size: once
CDR3: CASGVRGYGYTF
DNA: TGTGCCAGCGGAGTACGGGGCTATGGCTACACCTTC

D: TRBD1
J: TRBJ1-6
V: TRBV6-6
size: -
CDR3: CASSYGQGYNSPLHF
DNA: TGTGCCAGCAGTTACGGACAGGGCTATAATTCACCCCTCCACTTT

D: -
J: TRBJ1-2
V: TRBV5-4
size: few
CDR3: CASSYRDVNYGYTF
DNA: TGTGCCAGCAGCTACAGGGATGTGAACTATGGCTACACCTTC

D: -
J: TRBJ2-4
V: TRBV5-6
size: -
CDR3: CASSQGTELAKNIQYF
DNA: TGTGCCAGCAGCCAAGGGACTGAGCTAGCCAAAAACATTCAGTACTTC

D: -
J: TRBJ1-6
V: TRBV6-1
size: -
CDR3: CASSEARGSANSPLHF
DNA: TGTGCCAGCAGTGAAGCCCGCGGGTCCGCCAATTCACCCCTCCACTTT

D: -
J: TRBJ2-7
V: TRBV4-1
size: few
CDR3: CASSHLLGGSYEQYF
DNA: TGCGCCAGCAGCCATCTTCTCGGGGGCTCCTACGAGCAGTACTTC

D: -
J: TRBJ2-2
V: TRBV4-1
size: -
CDR3: CASSDRAGELFF
DNA: TGCGCCAGCAGCGACCGGGCCGGGGAGCTGTTTTTT

D: -
J: TRBJ2-3
V: TRBV11-2
size: -
CDR3: CASSHPGLSRLDTQYF
DNA: TGTGCCAGCAGCCACCCCGGACTATCCCGGTTGGATACGCAGTATTTT

D: -
J: TRBJ1-1
V: TRBV7-2
size: once
CDR3: CASSLGVGAPTEAFF
DNA: TGTGCCAGCAGCTTAGGAGTAGGGGCCCCCACTGAAGCTTTCTTT

D: TRBD1
J: TRBJ2-1
V: TRBV7-6
size: -
CDR3: CASSSTSGTGYNEQFF
DNA: TGTGCCAGCAGCTCCACCTCCGGGACAGGGTACAATGAGCAGTTCTTC

D: -
J: TRBJ2-3
V: TRBV7-9
size: -
CDR3: CASSLGVTMADTQYF
DNA: TGTGCCAGCAGCTTAGGAGTAACGATGGCAGATACGCAGTATTTT

D: -
J: TRBJ2-2
V: TRBV18
size: -
CDR3: CASSPPRDFTGELFF
DNA: TGTGCCAGCTCACCACCCAGGGACTTCACCGGGGAGCTGTTTTTT

D: -
J: TRBJ1-1
V: TRBV7-6
size: -
CDR3: CASSPNGRRNTEAFF
DNA: TGTGCCAGCAGCCCCAATGGCCGGAGGAACACTGAAGCTTTCTTT

D: -
J: TRBJ2-1
V: TRBV28
size: -
CDR3: CASSFGGGAYNEQFF
DNA: TGTGCCAGCAGTTTTGGGGGGGGCGCGTACAATGAGCAGTTCTTC

D: -
J: TRBJ1-2
V: TRBV18
size: -
CDR3: CASSPPQNYGYTF
DNA: TGTGCCAGCTCACCACCACAGAACTATGGCTACACCTTC

D: TRBD1
J: TRBJ1-5
V: TRBV28
size: -
CDR3: CASSSTGVSGNQPQHF
DNA: TGTGCCAGCAGTTCCACAGGGGTGTCGGGCAATCAGCCCCAGCATTTT

D: -
J: TRBJ1-2
V: TRBV5-4
size: once
CDR3: CASSLEAVSRLNYGYTF
DNA: TGTGCCAGCAGCTTAGAGGCGGTATCCCGTTTAAACTATGGCTACACCTTC

D: TRBD1
J: TRBJ2-7
V: TRBV2
size: -
CDR3: CASNGQGLYEQYF
DNA: TGTGCCAGCAACGGACAGGGGCTCTACGAGCAGTACTTC

D: -
J: TRBJ1-1
V: TRBV15
size: -
CDR3: CATSRGRDTEAFF
DNA: TGTGCCACCAGCAGAGGGCGGGACACTGAAGCTTTCTTT

D: TRBD1
J: TRBJ1-1
V: TRBV18
size: -
CDR3: CASSPQGARNTEAFF
DNA: TGTGCCAGCTCACCCCAGGGGGCCAGGAACACTGAAGCTTTCTTT

D: TRBD1
J: TRBJ1-6
V: TRBV6-6
size: few
CDR3: CASSSTGLHF
DNA: TGTGCCAGCAGTTCGACAGGGCTCCACTTT

D: TRBD1
J: TRBJ1-1
V: TRBV7-8
size: -
CDR3: CASSSVDRATEAFF
DNA: TGTGCCAGCAGCTCTGTAGACAGGGCCACTGAAGCTTTCTTT

D: TRBD1
J: TRBJ1-2
V: TRBV5-5
size: -
CDR3: CASSLGGTGVIYGYTF
DNA: TGTGCCAGCAGCTTGGGCGGGACAGGGGTTATCTATGGCTACACCTTC

D: -
J: TRBJ2-4
V: TRBV6-8
size: -
CDR3: CASRFLVHLAKNIQYF
DNA: TGTGCCAGCAGGTTCTTAGTCCACCTAGCCAAAAACATTCAGTACTTC

D: -
J: TRBJ2-6
V: TRBV5-6
size: few
CDR3: CASSPPGGANVLTF
DNA: TGTGCCAGCAGCCCGCCGGGTGGGGCCAACGTCCTGACTTTC

D: -
J: TRBJ1-1
V: TRBV5-1
size: -
CDR3: CASSLTTGNTEAFF
DNA: TGCGCCAGCAGCTTAACGACAGGAAACACTGAAGCTTTCTTT

D: TRBD1
J: TRBJ1-6
V: TRBV4-3
size: -
CDR3: CASSSLPGQGANSPLHF
DNA: TGCGCCAGCAGCTCCCTTCCGGGACAGGGGGCAAATTCACCCCTCCACTTT

D: TRBD2
J: TRBJ2-5
V: TRBV5-1
size: -
CDR3: CASSLEIAGRETQYF
DNA: TGCGCCAGCAGCTTGGAAATAGCGGGGCGAGAGACCCAGTACTTC

D: TRBD1
J: TRBJ1-2
V: TRBV4-3
size: once
CDR3: CASSQDRDRGRWGNYGYTF
DNA: TGCGCCAGCAGCCAAGATAGGGACAGGGGGCGCTGGGGTAACTATGGCTACACCTTC

D: TRBD1
J: TRBJ1-2
V: TRBV28
size: -
CDR3: CASSQTGNYGYTF
DNA: TGTGCCAGCAGCCAGACAGGGAACTATGGCTACACCTTC

D: -
J: TRBJ2-1
V: TRBV29-1
size: -
CDR3: CSVDRLGSSYNEQFF
DNA: TGCAGCGTCGACCGACTAGGGAGCTCCTACAATGAGCAGTTCTTC

D: -
J: TRBJ1-3
V: TRBV4-1
size: few
CDR3: CASSQDQGGNTIYF
DNA: TGCGCCAGCAGCCAAGATCAGGGCGGAAACACCATATATTTT

D: TRBD1
J: TRBJ2-3
V: TRBV4-1
size: -
CDR3: CASSQWGQRSTDTQYF
DNA: TGCGCCAGCAGCCAATGGGGACAGCGAAGCACAGATACGCAGTATTTT

D: -
J: TRBJ2-1
V: TRBV6-1
size: -
CDR3: CASSEILISYNEQFF
DNA: TGTGCCAGCAGTGAAATACTTATCTCCTACAATGAGCAGTTCTTC

D: TRBD2
J: TRBJ2-1
V: TRBV2
size: -
CDR3: CASGLAGYNEQFF
DNA: TGTGCCAGCGGGCTAGCGGGGTACAATGAGCAGTTCTTC

D: TRBD1
J: TRBJ1-2
V: TRBV18
size: few
CDR3: CASSPTGTANYGYTF
DNA: TGTGCCAGCTCACCTACCGGGACAGCTAACTATGGCTACACCTTC